The next 3 T cell receptor beta chains were all read from a single sample in a study of beta chain features in type 1 diabetes. The entirety of the isolated RNA underwent reverse transcription, so expressed TCRB transcripts were sequenced. Only in-frame clones appear in the TCRdb table, and some are missing; sequencing was by immunoSEQ multiplex PCR. Of 250,000 to 350,000 clones in the sample, 14% are singletons; the top ten hold over 5.5%. The sequenced material came from central memory CD4+ T cells from blood. These TCRs come from a man younger than 45 in good health.

The chain has TRBV2 and TRBJ2-5, with D unresolved. The CDR3 covers 11 residues. V lost 3 bases to trimming and J lost 5 bases, with 4 bases between them. CDR1 is SNHLY, CDR2 FYNNEI, per germline. The CDR3: CASSDQETQYF. The DNA for the CDR3 is TGTGCCAGCAGTGATCAGGAGACCCAGTACTTC.

V gene TRBV6-1 combines with J gene TRBJ2-5; 8 bases map to TRBD2. Trimming at V came to 6 bases and at J to 6 bases, leaving 9 bases not matched to a gene. CDR3 length equals 14 residues. Germline CDR1 and CDR2: MNHNS and SASEGT. The CDR3 region has the DNA TGTGCCAGCAGCGCCAGTCGGGGGGGGCAGACCCAGTACTTC. Translated: CASSASRGGQTQYF.

The chain employs TRBV14 and TRBJ2-5, with 8 bases that match TRBD2. The length of the CDR3 is 16 residues. V lost 0 bases, J lost 4 bases, and 7 bases stayed unmatched. Germline loops: CDR1 SGHDN, CDR2 FVKESK. CDR3 sequence reads: CASSQEIGGALETQYF. The CDR3 DNA reads TGTGCCAGCAGCCAAGAGATCGGGGGGGCCTTAGAGACCCAGTACTTC.